The 15 T cell receptor beta chains listed next were all sequenced from one sample in a study of control samples from healthy donors and cancer patients (dated by TCRdb to the early 2020s). The library was prepared using the immunoSEQ multiplex PCR assay. TCRdb's version of the immuneACCESS table is confined to in-frame rearrangements and falls short of the full clone set. An unresolved V gene accounts for under half of the shortfall where checked; the remainder is of unknown origin. This sample holds 95,000 to 100,000 clones; about 89% were observed only once. The ten largest clones represent 7.8% of the sample. The sequenced sample consisted of blood. The receptor source for this set is a man aged 25-45 years in good health.

The rearrangement links TRBV2 to TRBJ1-2; D perhaps matches TRBD1 (5 bases). The germline gives CDR1 SNHLY, CDR2 FYNNEI. CDR3 length: 12 residues. V was cut by 8 bases and J by 0 bases, with 7 bases left in between. Written as DNA, the CDR3 is TGTGCCAGCTTCAGGGCTAACTATGGCTACACCTTC. It encodes CASFRANYGYTF.

The chain links TRBV3-1 (or the pseudogene TRBV3-2) to TRBJ2-2; D is unclear. CDR1 and CDR2 from the germline V gene are LGHDT and YNNKEL (reference sequence). V lost 1 base to trimming and J lost 0 bases, with 9 bases between them. The CDR3 contains 16 residues. The CDR3 here is CASSQGSISNTGELFF. CDR3 nucleotides: TGTGCCAGCAGCCAAGGGTCAATTTCGAACACCGGGGAGCTGTTTTTT.

The CDR3 sequence is CASRPPGPGGYQPQHF. The CDR3, as DNA: TGTGCAAGTCGCCCGCCGGGTCCCGGGGGATATCAGCCCCAGCATTTT. The chain employs TRBV12-2 and TRBJ1-5. TRBV12-2 is a pseudogene segment. CDR3 length: 16 residues.

This chain links TRBV28 with TRBJ1-2; D is unresolved. This CDR3 has 10 residues. Trimming removed 10 bases at V and 8 bases at J, with 11 bases between. CDR1 MDHEN and CDR2 SYDVKM come from the germline V gene. Here the CDR3 reads CATLASGYTF. As DNA, the CDR3 is TGTGCCACTCTGGCTAGCGGCTACACCTTC.

V usage is TRBV5-1 and J usage is TRBJ1-1; D ambiguous. The germline gives CDR1 SGHRS, CDR2 YFSETQ. This CDR3 comprises 17 residues. With 1 base removed from V and 1 base from J, the gap between germline ends came to 17 bases. The CDR3, as DNA: TGCGCCAGCAGCTTGCCCACCGACGGCGCGGGGAACACTGAAGCTTTCTTT. This translates into CASSLPTDGAGNTEAFF. The complete variable domain, with remaining parts taken from reference TRBV5-1 and TRBJ1-1, reads KAGVTQTPRYLIKTRGQQVTLSCSPISGHRSVSWYQQTPGQGLQFLFEYFSETQRNKGNFPGRFSGRQFSNSRSEMNVSTLELGDSALYLCASSLPTDGAGNTEAFFGQGTRLTVV.

The chain joins TRBV18 to TRBJ1-5, with D maybe TRBD1 (6 bases). Germline lookup yields CDR1 KGHSH and CDR2 LQKENI. Between the trimmed V and J ends, which lost 5 bases and 10 bases, there was a span of 12 bases. The CDR3 runs to 12 residues. CDR3 nucleotide sequence: TGTGCCAGCTCAGATCCGGGACAACCCCAGCATTTT. Encoded protein: CASSDPGQPQHF.

The rearrangement links TRBV6-5 to TRBJ2-3; D is undetermined. Trimming stripped 5 bases from V and 3 bases from J, with 15 bases between. The germline gives CDR1 MNHEY, CDR2 SVGAGI. The CDR3 runs 15 residues. The CDR3 loop is CASSPNPTRTDTQYF. As DNA, the CDR3 is TGTGCCAGCAGTCCTAACCCCACCCGGACAGATACGCAGTATTTT.

V and J are TRBV11-3 and TRBJ2-3; TRBD2 matches 13 bases. The CDR3 covers 16 residues. V gave up 1 base and J gave up 3 bases; unmatched junction bases: 1. The germline V gene encodes CDR1 SGHNT and CDR2 YENEEA. The CDR3 coding sequence is TGTGCCAGCAGCTTAGTGACTAGCGGGGGGACAGATACGCAGTATTTT. Residues: CASSLVTSGGTDTQYF.

CDR3 sequence: CATSLLGRDEQYV. The DNA for the CDR3 is TGTGCCACCTCGTTATTAGGGCGGGACGAGCAGTACGTC. The gene calls are TRBV6-6 and TRBJ2-7; maybe TRBD2 (5 bases). The CDR3 extends over 13 amino acids. Looked up from germline, CDR1 is MNHNY and CDR2 is SVGAGI (reference sequence). The V and J ends lost 10 bases and 5 bases respectively, with 18 bases between them.

V and J are TRBV5-1 and TRBJ2-3; perhaps TRBD2 as D (5 bases). CDR1 and CDR2 from the germline V gene are SGHRS and YFSETQ. This CDR3 has 15 residues. Trimming shortened V by 0 bases and J by 5 bases, and 13 bases separated the two germline ends. CDR3 loop: CASSLEWRGGDTQYF. CDR3 bases: TGCGCCAGCAGCTTGGAATGGAGAGGAGGAGATACGCAGTATTTT.

This chain links TRBV5-1 with TRBJ1-1, with TRBD1 as a possible D gene (5 bases). Germline V lookup: CDR1 SGHRS, CDR2 YFSETQ. V gave up 2 bases and J gave up 3 bases, with 14 bases separating them. The CDR3 has 15 residues. CDR3 DNA sequence: TGCGCCAGCAGCTTCGGGGTGCTAGGGGACACTGAAGCTTTCTTT. This translates into CASSFGVLGDTEAFF.

The V and J genes are TRBV3-1 (or the pseudogene TRBV3-2) and TRBJ1-6; perhaps TRBD1 as D (6 bases). The CDR3 has 15 amino acids. The V and J ends lost 0 bases and 11 bases respectively, with 14 bases between them. Looked up from germline, CDR1 is LGHDT and CDR2 is YNNKEL (reference sequence). For the CDR3, the DNA is TGTGCCAGCAGCCAAGATCCCAGGGGCGGAGCACCCCTCCACTTT. Translating it yields CASSQDPRGGAPLHF.

The gene calls are TRBV24-1 and TRBJ2-5; no definite D call. The V gene's germline CDR1 is KGHDR and CDR2 SFDVKD. V lost 1 base, J lost 4 bases, and 6 bases lay in between. This CDR3 is built from 13 residues. The CDR3 DNA reads TGTGCCACCAGTGATTTAGGGATAGAGACCCAGTACTTC. It specifies CATSDLGIETQYF.

This chain links TRBV7-9 with TRBJ1-2, with 8 bases aligning to TRBD1. CDR3 length: 16 amino acids. The V and J ends lost 7 bases and 3 bases, in that order; junction bases with no gene match: 13. Germline CDR1 is SEHNR and CDR2 is FQNEAQ (reference sequence). The CDR3 DNA sequence: TGTGCCAGCACCCTGACAGGGGAGGGTAGAGACTATGGCTACACCTTC. Translated, it gives CASTLTGEGRDYGYTF.

The rearrangement links TRBV14 to TRBJ1-1; D gene unclear. CDR1 SGHDN and CDR2 FVKESK come from the germline V gene. V lost 4 bases to trimming and J lost 0 bases, with 9 bases between them. CDR3 size: 14 residues. DNA of the CDR3: TGTGCCAGCAGCCTCCCTGGGGTGAACACTGAAGCTTTCTTT. Its protein is CASSLPGVNTEAFF.